One and the same sample provided the 9 T cell receptor beta chains below, sequenced in a study of cytomegalovirus exposure and HLA in healthy donors. Using immunoSEQ multiplex PCR, the repertoire was profiled, and TCRdb retains in-frame clones only, with some absent. The table includes about 220,000 clones, around nine tenths detected once. Input material: PBMCs. Receptors originate from a man younger than 35 in good health and CMV-seronegative.

The chain has TRBV9 and TRBJ2-7; 8 bases agree with TRBD2. The ends lost 1 base at V and 6 bases at J; junction bases unmatched: 6. The CDR3 contains 14 residues. Germline CDR1 SGDLS, CDR2 YYNGEE. The CDR3 spells CASSVTGLGAEQYF. CDR3 nucleotides: TGTGCCAGCAGCGTAACGGGACTAGGGGCCGAGCAGTACTTC.

This clone turned up a few times. This chain links TRBV7-8 with TRBJ2-7, with a weak D call TRBD2 (6 bases). The CDR3 loop spans 14 amino acids. CDR1 is SGHVS, CDR2 FQNEAQ, per germline. V was pared by 6 bases and J by 3 bases, with 15 bases between. The CDR3 DNA sequence: TGTGCCAGCAGACCCAGGAGGGGCGGCTACGAGCAGTACTTC. Its translation: CASRPRRGGYEQYF.

V and J are TRBV13 and TRBJ2-1, with a possible D match to TRBD2 (7 bases). Trimming removed 5 bases at V and 10 bases at J, with 21 bases between. The CDR3 extends over 15 amino acids. Germline CDR1 PRHDT, CDR2 FYEKMQ (reference sequence). The DNA for the CDR3 is TGTGCCAGCAGCCCCCGGGGGGCGAAGGGATTCGAGCAGTTCTTC. This gives the protein CASSPRGAKGFEQFF.

This clone ranks as medium-sized. This rearrangement joins TRBV28 to TRBJ1-6, with a tentative D call TRBD1 (6 bases). Germline V gives CDR1 MDHEN, CDR2 SYDVKM. The CDR3 consists of 17 residues. Trimming left V 3 bases short and J 5 bases short, with 17 bases between. This chain's CDR3 is CASSLIWQGFDNSPLHF. The CDR3, as DNA: TGTGCCAGCAGTTTGATCTGGCAGGGGTTCGATAATTCACCCCTCCACTTT.

V and J are TRBV7-6 and TRBJ2-2; 8 bases align to TRBD1. Germline trimming cut 5 bases from V and 5 bases from J; bases unmatched to any gene: 10. Germline CDR1 SGHVS, CDR2 FNYEAQ. The CDR3 extends over 16 amino acids. CDR3 region: CASSLTQGAQTGELFF. CDR3 bases: TGTGCCAGCAGCCTGACGCAGGGGGCGCAAACCGGGGAGCTGTTTTTT.

The CDR3, as DNA: TGTGCCAGCAGTTACCGGACAGGGGCCGGCCACGAGCAGTACTTC. It encodes CASSYRTGAGHEQYF. V usage is TRBV27 and J usage is TRBJ2-7, with 9 bases matching TRBD1. CDR1 and CDR2 (germline): MNHEY, SMNVEV (reference sequence). The CDR3 consists of 15 residues. With 4 bases clipped from V and 5 bases from J, the junction kept 9 bases outside the gene matches.

For the CDR3, the DNA is TGTGCCAGCAGTGAGGCGGGGGGGCCCATTAAAGCAATAACCGGGGAGCTGTTTTTT. Translation: CASSEAGGPIKAITGELFF. The genes are TRBV2 and TRBJ2-2; TRBD2 agrees at 9 bases. J lost 5 bases, V lost 3 bases, and 16 bases had no gene match. The CDR3 length is 19 residues. CDR1 is SNHLY, CDR2 FYNNEI, per germline.

The V and J genes are TRBV18 and TRBJ2-7, with 9 bases identical to TRBD1. The germline gives CDR1 KGHSH, CDR2 LQKENI. V was clipped by 3 bases and J by 6 bases; unmatched bases: 9. This CDR3 has 15 residues. CDR3 DNA: TGTGCCAGCTCACCGAAGCCGGGACAGGGAGGCGAGCAGTACTTC. Translating gives CASSPKPGQGGEQYF.

As concerns this clone: The same CDR3 can be traced to other DNA sequences in this sample. The chain combines TRBV6-5 with TRBJ1-2, with 7 bases that match TRBD1. The CDR3 extends over 13 amino acids. The germline CDR1 and CDR2 sequences are MNHEY and SVGAGI. V lost 4 bases, J lost 8 bases, and 7 bases stayed unmatched. CDR3 in amino acids: CASSWDRERGYTF. CDR3 DNA sequence: TGTGCCAGCAGTTGGGACAGAGAGAGAGGCTACACCTTC.